This T cell receptor beta chain was identified in a study of cytomegalovirus exposure and HLA in healthy donors. Vbeta (60) and Jbeta (13) primers were used in the PCR. Clones were read by immunoSEQ multiplex PCR, and TCRdb kept only the in-frame ones, dropping some. Here the sample spans around 200,000 clones, roughly 79% being singletons. The TCR sequence derives from a male donor in good health and CMV-seronegative. The sample consisted of PBMCs.

The CDR3 region has the DNA TGTGCCAGCACGAAAGGGGGGGTAATAGATACGCAGTATTTT. Amino acids: CASTKGGVIDTQYF. The chain is built from TRBV27 and TRBJ2-3, with D possibly being TRBD2 (7 bases). The CDR3 extends over 14 amino acids. The V end was cut by 7 bases, the J end by 5 bases, with 16 bases between. The V gene's germline CDR1 is MNHEY and CDR2 SMNVEV (reference sequence).